The 28 T cell receptor beta chains below all came from one sample that was sequenced in a study of blood T cell repertoires in COVID-19. Using immunoSEQ multiplex PCR, the repertoire was profiled, and TCRdb retains in-frame clones only, with some absent. The table has approximately 280,000 clones, roughly nine tenths seen once. The sample was PBMCs or T cells enriched from blood (not recorded which). These receptors were collected from a woman aged 40-49 years who had recovered from COVID-19.

The V and J genes are TRBV19 and TRBJ2-1; 9 bases line up with TRBD1. CDR1 is LNHDA and CDR2 is SQIVND in the germline V gene (reference sequence). The CDR3 has 15 residues. V dropped 3 bases and J dropped 4; count of bases not matched to a gene: 4. CDR3 coding DNA: TGTGCCAGTAGTATTCCGGGACAGGGTTACAATGAGCAGTTCTTC. Amino acid sequence: CASSIPGQGYNEQFF.

The genes are TRBV9 and TRBJ2-1; 11 nucleotides match TRBD2. The CDR3 extends over 15 amino acids. The V and J ends lost 2 bases and 4 bases, in that order; junction bases with no gene match: 2. Germline CDR1 and CDR2: SGDLS and YYNGEE. DNA of the CDR3: TGTGCCAGCAGCGTTTCTAGCGGGGGGTACAATGAGCAGTTCTTC. It is translated as CASSVSSGGYNEQFF.

This chain links TRBV10-3 with TRBJ2-2; 12 bases agree with TRBD2. The V segment lost 3 bases and the J segment 4 bases; nucleotides outside the gene matches: 9. CDR1 ENHRY and CDR2 SYGVKD come from the germline V gene. There are 18 residues in the CDR3. The CDR3 region is CAISDPSGRGGRTGELFF. The CDR3 region has the DNA TGTGCCATCAGTGACCCTAGCGGGAGGGGGGGACGCACCGGGGAGCTGTTTTTT.

Of note for this clone: At one boundary the junction diverges from the germline segment, which might be a read error. The chain links TRBV14 to TRBJ1-2; D gene ambiguous. This CDR3 contains 16 residues. Germline CDR1 is SGHDN and CDR2 is FVKESK. The CDR3 loop is CASSEEWRRGADGYTF. CDR3 coding DNA: TGTGCCAGCAGCGAAGAATGGCGGCGCGGCGCGGATGGCTACACCTTC.

The chain links TRBV5-1 to TRBJ2-1; 8 nucleotides match TRBD1. V lost 6 bases and J lost 0; bases outside the gene matches: 5. Germline loops: CDR1 SGHRS, CDR2 YFSETQ. The CDR3 extends over 15 amino acids. CDR3 loop: CASTVDRASYNEQFF. The DNA for the CDR3 is TGCGCCAGCACCGTGGACAGGGCCTCCTACAATGAGCAGTTCTTC.

The V call is TRBV15, the J call TRBJ2-2, with a weak D call TRBD1 (6 bases). This CDR3 comprises 14 residues. Germline V gene sequence: CDR1 LNHNV, CDR2 YYDKDF (reference sequence). The V and J ends lost 9 bases and 5 bases respectively, with 16 bases between them. The CDR3 DNA follows: TGTGCCACTCACACTCGAGGGGGAACCGGGGAGCTGTTTTTT. As protein: CATHTRGGTGELFF.

The chain links TRBV6-5 to TRBJ1-5; D possibly corresponds to TRBD1 (6 bases). The germline V gene has CDR1 MNHEY and CDR2 SVGAGI. The CDR3 loop spans 15 amino acids. The V gene lost 8 bases and the J gene lost 0 bases, with 14 bases spanning the gap. CDR3 nucleotides: TGTGCCAGCTTTCAGGGAGGGGGTAGCAATCAGCCCCAGCATTTT. Encoded protein: CASFQGGGSNQPQHF.

This chain uses TRBV3-1 (or the pseudogene TRBV3-2) with TRBJ2-4, with 10 bases lining up with TRBD1. This CDR3 region has 17 residues. The V gene end was trimmed by 0 bases and the J gene end by 7 bases; junction bases not matched to a gene: 9. Germline V gene data show CDR1 as LGHDT and CDR2 as YNNKEL (reference sequence). The CDR3, as DNA: TGTGCCAGCAGCCAAGATTGGAGCGGACAGGGGGGGAACATTCAGTACTTC. Its translation is CASSQDWSGQGGNIQYF.

The chain couples TRBV19 to TRBJ2-2; 7 bases are a match to TRBD2. J lost 0 bases, V lost 3 bases, and 7 bases had no gene match. Germline CDR1 LNHDA, CDR2 SQIVND (reference sequence). The CDR3 covers 17 residues. The CDR3 nucleotides read TGTGCCAGTAGTATTTTGTTTCTAGCGGCGAACACCGGGGAGCTGTTTTTT. This encodes CASSILFLAANTGELFF.

This chain links TRBV19 with TRBJ1-3; D not certain. This CDR3 comprises 18 residues. The germline V gene encodes CDR1 LNHDA and CDR2 SQIVND (reference sequence). The V gene lost 2 bases and the J gene lost 0 bases, with 17 bases spanning the gap. The CDR3 region is CASSIHPGLIGSGNTIYF. As DNA, the CDR3 is TGTGCCAGTAGTATACACCCAGGACTTATTGGCTCTGGAAACACCATATATTTT. The entire variable domain, with the rest obtained from reference TRBV19 and TRBJ1-3, is as follows: DGGITQSPKYLFRKEGQNVTLSCEQNLNHDAMYWYRQDPGQGLRLIYYSQIVNDFQKGDIAEGYSVSREKKESFPLTVTSAQKNPTAFYLCASSIHPGLIGSGNTIYFGEGSWLTVV.

This clone was seen a handful of times. The gene calls are TRBV10-3 and TRBJ1-1; unclear D gene. V was clipped by 6 bases and J by 1 base, with 9 bases between them. Germline lookup yields CDR1 ENHRY and CDR2 SYGVKD. The CDR3 runs to 13 residues. This CDR3 reads CAIRPRENTEAFF. The CDR3 DNA follows: TGTGCCATCAGGCCTCGGGAGAACACTGAAGCTTTCTTT.

This clone was detected a few times. The chain couples TRBV7-2 to TRBJ1-1, with D possibly being TRBD1 (5 bases). V lost 5 bases and J lost 5, with 12 bases in between. The CDR3 length is 13 residues. Germline V gene sequence: CDR1 SGHTA, CDR2 FQGNSA. The DNA of the CDR3 is TGTGCCAGCAGCCCCTTTCGGGGGACTGAAGCTTTCTTT. Protein product: CASSPFRGTEAFF. The entire variable domain, with the rest obtained from reference TRBV7-2 and TRBJ1-1, is as follows: GAGVSQSPSNKVTEKGKDVELRCDPISGHTALYWYRQSLGQGLEFLIYFQGNSAPDKSGLPSDRFSAERTGGSVSTLTIQRTQQEDSAVYLCASSPFRGTEAFFGQGTRLTVV.

V usage is TRBV21-1 and J usage is TRBJ2-1; TRBD1 is the table's D call and was not checked against the DNA. TRBV21-1 is listed as a pseudogene. This CDR3 is built from 15 residues. This chain's CDR3 is CASSNTGSSYNEQFF. CDR3 DNA sequence: TGTGCCAGCAGCAATACAGGGAGCTCCTACAATGAGCAGTTCTTC.

This clone was observed a single time. The chain recombines TRBV2 with TRBJ2-1; unclear D gene. Germline loops: CDR1 SNHLY, CDR2 FYNNEI. The V end was cut by 6 bases, the J end by 4 bases, with 10 bases between. This CDR3 is 13 amino acids long. The CDR3 here is CASSPTEYNEQFF. Here the CDR3 DNA reads TGTGCCAGCAGCCCGACGGAGTACAATGAGCAGTTCTTC.

This chain joins TRBV19 and TRBJ2-7, with TRBD2 identical over 7 bases. This CDR3 region has 15 residues. Germline CDR1 and CDR2: LNHDA and SQIVND (reference sequence). V gave up 2 bases and J gave up 6 bases; unmatched junction bases: 10. The CDR3 region is CASSIRSGGGFEQYF. For the CDR3, the DNA is TGTGCCAGTAGTATACGCTCGGGGGGAGGCTTCGAGCAGTACTTC.

V gene TRBV4-3 combines with J gene TRBJ1-5; D unresolved. The CDR3 sequence is 12 residues long. Germline V gene sequence: CDR1 LGHNA, CDR2 YSLEER. V gave up 4 bases and J gave up 4 bases, with 5 bases separating them. This CDR3 reads CASSPLNQPQHF. CDR3 coding DNA: TGCGCCAGCAGCCCCTTGAATCAGCCCCAGCATTTT.

The chain carries TRBV5-1 and TRBJ1-1; TRBD1 matches 10 bases. The CDR3 extends over 15 amino acids. J was trimmed by 5 bases and V by 0 bases; bases with no gene match: 4. Germline CDR1 and CDR2: SGHRS and YFSETQ. The CDR3 spells CASSLGQGARTEAFF. CDR3 coding DNA: TGCGCCAGCAGCTTGGGACAGGGGGCGAGAACTGAAGCTTTCTTT.

The chain couples TRBV21-1 to TRBJ2-4; TRBD2 was called by the table and not checked on the DNA. TRBV21-1 is tagged as a pseudogene. The CDR3 has 16 residues. DNA of the CDR3: TGTGCCAGCAGCGGCCATCTCACTAGAGACAAAAACATTCAGTACTTC. Amino acid sequence: CASSGHLTRDKNIQYF.

The chain couples TRBV3-1 (or the pseudogene TRBV3-2) to TRBJ2-3, with 7 bases fitting TRBD2. J was trimmed by 4 bases and V by 3 bases; bases with no gene match: 13. The CDR3 totals 17 residues. CDR1 LGHDT and CDR2 YNNKEL come from the germline V gene (reference sequence). The CDR3 protein is CASSQTLAVGWADTQYF. The CDR3 nucleotides read TGTGCCAGCAGCCAGACCCTAGCGGTCGGATGGGCAGATACGCAGTATTTT.

The chain has TRBV10-1 and TRBJ2-7; D might be TRBD1 (5 bases). Germline V gene lookup returns CDR1 WNHNN and CDR2 SYGVQD (reference sequence). This CDR3 is 14 amino acids long. V was pared by 4 bases and J by 3 bases, with 13 bases between. The CDR3 is CASSADGQLYEQYF. The DNA of the CDR3 is TGCGCCAGCAGTGCAGATGGACAACTCTACGAGCAGTACTTC.

This clone showed up just once. This chain links TRBV2 with TRBJ2-5; D gene ambiguous. V was trimmed by 0 bases and J by 5 bases, leaving 7 bases between them. The germline V gene encodes CDR1 SNHLY and CDR2 FYNNEI. The CDR3 sequence is 13 residues long. CDR3 in amino acids: CASSEARRETQYF. The CDR3 nucleotides read TGTGCCAGCAGTGAAGCGAGGCGGGAGACCCAGTACTTC.

There are a few counts of this clone. The chain uses TRBV7-2 and TRBJ1-2; TRBD1 might be the D (6 bases). From germline, CDR1 is SGHTA and CDR2 FQGNSA. CDR3 length: 13 residues. The V and J ends lost 5 bases and 4 bases respectively, with 11 bases between them. CDR3 nucleotides: TGTGCCAGCAGCAGGACAGCGATCTATGGCTACACCTTC. It translates to CASSRTAIYGYTF. The full variable domain, in which reference TRBV7-2 and TRBJ1-2 provide the parts outside the CDR3, is GAGVSQSPSNKVTEKGKDVELRCDPISGHTALYWYRQSLGQGLEFLIYFQGNSAPDKSGLPSDRFSAERTGGSVSTLTIQRTQQEDSAVYLCASSRTAIYGYTFGSGTRLTVV.

CDR3 sequence: CASSPGTGRDSPLHF. The DNA for the CDR3 is TGTGCCAGCAGCCCAGGGACAGGGAGGGATTCACCCCTCCACTTT. The V and J genes are TRBV7-9 and TRBJ1-6; 9 bases line up with TRBD1. The J segment lost 8 bases and the V segment lost 5 bases, leaving 7 bases of the junction unmatched. The CDR3 runs 15 residues. Germline CDR1 and CDR2: SEHNR and FQNEAQ (reference sequence).

The J gene is TRBJ2-7, the V gene TRBV6-1; 7 bases match TRBD2. Germline V gives CDR1 MNHNS, CDR2 SASEGT. The length of the CDR3 is 15 residues. J was trimmed by 2 bases and V by 1 base; bases with no gene match: 5. CDR3 coding DNA: TGTGCCAGCAGTGAAGGGGGGGGGACCCCCTACGAGCAGTACTTC. This gives the protein CASSEGGGTPYEQYF.

As regards this clone: An end of the junction does not agree with germline; a read error may underlie this. The J gene is TRBJ2-3, the V gene TRBV28; 9 positions match TRBD2. This CDR3 is 15 amino acids long. Germline V gene lookup returns CDR1 MDHEN and CDR2 SYDVKM. In nucleotides, the CDR3 is TGTGCCAGCACCTTACCGACTAGCGGCACAAATACGCAGTATTTT. This encodes CASTLPTSGTNTQYF.

Written as DNA, the CDR3 is TGTGCCAGCAGCCCAGGGGTTAACTATGGCTACACCTTC. Translated: CASSPGVNYGYTF. The V gene is TRBV28, the J gene TRBJ1-2, with D tentatively TRBD1 (6 bases). Trimming took 6 bases from V and 1 from J, leaving 9 bases between them. Looked up from germline, CDR1 is MDHEN and CDR2 is SYDVKM. The CDR3 length is 13 residues.

The chain couples TRBV12-2 to TRBJ1-3. TRBV12-2 is a pseudogene locus. The CDR3 has 15 residues. The CDR3 DNA follows: TGTGCAAGTCGCCCTCCCCGGAGCTCTGGAAACACCATATATTTT. It translates to CASRPPRSSGNTIYF.

The chain recombines TRBV6-5 with TRBJ1-3, with a weak D call TRBD1 (5 bases). The germline CDR1 and CDR2 sequences are MNHEY and SVGAGI. The CDR3 loop spans 13 amino acids. Trimming shortened V by 10 bases and J by 4 bases, and 14 bases separated the two germline ends. The CDR3 DNA follows: TGTGCCACTAACGGGGGGTCAGGAAACACCATATATTTT. Translating it yields CATNGGSGNTIYF.